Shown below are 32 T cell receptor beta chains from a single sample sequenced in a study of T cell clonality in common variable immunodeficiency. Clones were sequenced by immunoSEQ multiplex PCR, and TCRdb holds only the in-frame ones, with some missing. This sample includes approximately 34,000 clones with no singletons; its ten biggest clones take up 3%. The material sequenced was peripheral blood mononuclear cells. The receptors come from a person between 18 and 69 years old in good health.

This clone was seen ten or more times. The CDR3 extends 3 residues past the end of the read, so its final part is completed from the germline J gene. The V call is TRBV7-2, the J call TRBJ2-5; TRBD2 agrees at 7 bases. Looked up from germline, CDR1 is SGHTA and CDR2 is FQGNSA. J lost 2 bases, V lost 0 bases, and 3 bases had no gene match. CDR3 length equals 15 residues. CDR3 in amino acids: CASSLAGLVQETQYF. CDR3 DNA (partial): TGTGCCAGCAGCTTAGCCGGACTAGTACAAGAGACC.

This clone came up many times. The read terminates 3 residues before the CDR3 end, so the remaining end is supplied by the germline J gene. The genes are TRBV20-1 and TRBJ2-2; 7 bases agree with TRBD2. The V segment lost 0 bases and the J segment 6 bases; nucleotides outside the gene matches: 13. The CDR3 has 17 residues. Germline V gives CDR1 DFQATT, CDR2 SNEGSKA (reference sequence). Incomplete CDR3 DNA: TGCAGTGCTAGAGAGGGGATGAGCGGGAATAGGGCCGGGGAG. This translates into CSAREGMSGNRAGE. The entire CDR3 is CSAREGMSGNRAGELFF.

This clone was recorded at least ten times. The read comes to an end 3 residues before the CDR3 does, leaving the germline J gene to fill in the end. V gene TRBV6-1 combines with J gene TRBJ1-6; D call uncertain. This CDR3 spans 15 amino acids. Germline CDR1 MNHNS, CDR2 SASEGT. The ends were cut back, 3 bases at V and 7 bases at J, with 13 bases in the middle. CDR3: CASSDSYVANSPLHF. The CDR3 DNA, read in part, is TGTGCCAGCAGTGATTCATACGTAGCGAATTCACCC.

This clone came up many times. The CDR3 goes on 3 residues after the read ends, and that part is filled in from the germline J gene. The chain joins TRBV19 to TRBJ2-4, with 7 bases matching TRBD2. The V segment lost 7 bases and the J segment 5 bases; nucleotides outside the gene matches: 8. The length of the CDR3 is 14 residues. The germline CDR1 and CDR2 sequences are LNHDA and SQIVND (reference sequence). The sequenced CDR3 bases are TGTGCCAGTATGGGCGGGAGCATCCAAAACATT. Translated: CASMGGSIQNI. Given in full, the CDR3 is CASMGGSIQNIQYF. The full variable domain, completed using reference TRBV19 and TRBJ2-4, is DGGITQSPKYLFRKEGQNVTLSCEQNLNHDAMYWYRQDPGQGLRLIYYSQIVNDFQKGDIAEGYSVSREKKESFPLTVTSAQKNPTAFYLCASMGGSIQNIQYFGAGTRLSVL.

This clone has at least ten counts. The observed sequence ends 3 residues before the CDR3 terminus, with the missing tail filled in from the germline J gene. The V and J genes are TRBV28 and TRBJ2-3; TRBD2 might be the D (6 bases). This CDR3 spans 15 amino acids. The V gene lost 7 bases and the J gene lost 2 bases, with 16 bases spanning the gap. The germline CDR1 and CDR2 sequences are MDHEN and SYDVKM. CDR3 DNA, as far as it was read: TGTGCCAGCACCCCCGGGACTGGAAACACAGATACG. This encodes CASTPGTGNTDT. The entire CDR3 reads CASTPGTGNTDTQYF.

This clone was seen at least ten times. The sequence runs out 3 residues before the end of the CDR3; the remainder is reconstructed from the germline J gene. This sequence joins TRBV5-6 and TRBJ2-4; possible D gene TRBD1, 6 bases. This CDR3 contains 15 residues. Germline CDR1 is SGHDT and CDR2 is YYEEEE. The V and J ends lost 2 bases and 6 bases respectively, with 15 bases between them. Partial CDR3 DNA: TGTGCCAGCAGCTTACGAGACAGGCACTTAAACATT. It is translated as CASSLRDRHLNI. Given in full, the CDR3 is CASSLRDRHLNIQYF.

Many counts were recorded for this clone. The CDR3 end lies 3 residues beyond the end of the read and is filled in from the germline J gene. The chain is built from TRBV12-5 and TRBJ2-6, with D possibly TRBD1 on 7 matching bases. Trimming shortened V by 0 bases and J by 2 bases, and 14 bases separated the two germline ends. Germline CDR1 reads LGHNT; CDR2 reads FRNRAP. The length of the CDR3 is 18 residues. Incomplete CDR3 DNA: TGTGCTAGTGGTTTGGTAATCACAGGGGAGGCTGGGGCCAACGTC. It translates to CASGLVITGEAGANV. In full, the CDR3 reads CASGLVITGEAGANVLTF. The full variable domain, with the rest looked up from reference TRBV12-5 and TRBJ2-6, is DARVTQTPRHKVTEMGQEVTMRCQPILGHNTVFWYRQTMMQGLELLAYFRNRAPLDDSGMPKDRFSAEMPDATLATLKIQPSEPRDSAVYFCASGLVITGEAGANVLTFGAGSRLTVL.

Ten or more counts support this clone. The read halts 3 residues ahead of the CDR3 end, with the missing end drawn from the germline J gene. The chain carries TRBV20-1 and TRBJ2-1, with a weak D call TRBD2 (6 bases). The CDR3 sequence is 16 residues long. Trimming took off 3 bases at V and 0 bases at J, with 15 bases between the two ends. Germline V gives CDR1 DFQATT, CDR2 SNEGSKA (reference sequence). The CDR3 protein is CSASELAASSYNEQFF. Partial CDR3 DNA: TGCAGTGCTAGTGAGTTAGCGGCAAGCTCCTACAATGAG.

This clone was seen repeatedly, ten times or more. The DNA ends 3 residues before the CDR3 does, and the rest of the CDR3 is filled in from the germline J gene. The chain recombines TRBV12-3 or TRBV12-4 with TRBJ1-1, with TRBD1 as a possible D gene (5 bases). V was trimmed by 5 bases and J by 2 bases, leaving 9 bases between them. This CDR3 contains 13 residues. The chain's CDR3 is CASSEQENTEAFF. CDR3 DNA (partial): TGTGCCAGCAGTGAACAGGAAAACACTGAA.

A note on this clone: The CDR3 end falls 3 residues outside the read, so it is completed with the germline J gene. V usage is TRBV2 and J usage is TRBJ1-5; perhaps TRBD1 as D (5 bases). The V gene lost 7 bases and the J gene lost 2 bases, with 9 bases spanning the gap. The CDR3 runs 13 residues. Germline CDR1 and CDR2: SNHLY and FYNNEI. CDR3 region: CASTGGRNQPQHF. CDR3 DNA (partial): TGTGCCAGCACGGGGGGACGCAATCAGCCC. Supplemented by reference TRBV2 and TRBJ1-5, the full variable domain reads EPEVTQTPSHQVTQMGQEVILRCVPISNHLYFYWYRQILGQKVEFLVSFYNNEISEKSEIFDDQFSVERPDGSNFTLKIRSTKLEDSAMYFCASTGGRNQPQHFGDGTRLSIL.

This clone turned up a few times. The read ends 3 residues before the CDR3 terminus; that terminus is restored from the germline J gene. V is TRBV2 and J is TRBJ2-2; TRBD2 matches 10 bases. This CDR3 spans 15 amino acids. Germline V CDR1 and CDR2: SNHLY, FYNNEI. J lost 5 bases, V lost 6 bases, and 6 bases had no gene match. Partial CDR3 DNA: TGTGCCAGCAGGGGGGCTAGCGGGAGAACCGGGGAG. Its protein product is CASRGASGRTGE. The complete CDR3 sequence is CASRGASGRTGELFF.

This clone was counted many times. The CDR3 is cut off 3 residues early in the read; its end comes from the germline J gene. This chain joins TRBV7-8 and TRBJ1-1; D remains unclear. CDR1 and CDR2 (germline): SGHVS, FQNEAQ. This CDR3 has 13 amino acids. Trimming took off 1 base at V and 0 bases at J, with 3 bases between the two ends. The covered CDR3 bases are TGTGCCAGCAGCTTAGTTATGAACACTGAA. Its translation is CASSLVMNTE. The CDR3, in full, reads CASSLVMNTEAFF.

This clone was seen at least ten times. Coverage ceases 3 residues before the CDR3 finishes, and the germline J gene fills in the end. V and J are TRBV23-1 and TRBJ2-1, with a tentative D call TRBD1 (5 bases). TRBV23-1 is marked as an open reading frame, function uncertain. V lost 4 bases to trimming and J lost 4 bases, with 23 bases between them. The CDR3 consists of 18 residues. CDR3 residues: CASSLSSQGRNKYNEQFF. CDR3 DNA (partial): TGCGCCAGCAGTCTCTCTTCGCAGGGTCGCAACAAGTACAATGAG.

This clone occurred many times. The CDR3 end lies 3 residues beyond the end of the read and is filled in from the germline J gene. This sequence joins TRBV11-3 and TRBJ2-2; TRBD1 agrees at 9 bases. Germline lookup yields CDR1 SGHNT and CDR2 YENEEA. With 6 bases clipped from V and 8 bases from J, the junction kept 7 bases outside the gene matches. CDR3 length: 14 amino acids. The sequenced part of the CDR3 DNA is TGTGCCAGCAGTCGAACAGGGGGCGAGGGGGAG. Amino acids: CASSRTGGEGE. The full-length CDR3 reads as CASSRTGGEGELFF.

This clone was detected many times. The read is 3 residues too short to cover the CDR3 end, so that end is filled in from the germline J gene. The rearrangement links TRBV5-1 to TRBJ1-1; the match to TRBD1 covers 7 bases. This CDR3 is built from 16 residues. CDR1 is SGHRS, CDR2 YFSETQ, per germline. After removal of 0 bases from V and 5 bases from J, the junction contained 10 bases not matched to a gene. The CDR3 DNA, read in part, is TGCGCCAGCAGCTTGGCGGACAGGCAGTTTGGGACTGAA. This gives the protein CASSLADRQFGTE. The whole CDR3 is CASSLADRQFGTEAFF. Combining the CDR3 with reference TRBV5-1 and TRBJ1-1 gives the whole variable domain KAGVTQTPRYLIKTRGQQVTLSCSPISGHRSVSWYQQTPGQGLQFLFEYFSETQRNKGNFPGRFSGRQFSNSRSEMNVSTLELGDSALYLCASSLADRQFGTEAFFGQGTRLTVV.

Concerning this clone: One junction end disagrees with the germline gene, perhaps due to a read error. The covered CDR3 bases are TGTGCCGGTAGTAACCGACAGCCCACTGAA. Translation gives CAGSNRQPTE. The entire CDR3 reads CAGSNRQPTEAFF. The gene calls are TRBV19 and TRBJ1-1, with D possibly being TRBD1 (5 bases). The read is 3 residues too short to cover the CDR3 end, so that end is filled in from the germline J gene. The germline CDR1 and CDR2 sequences are LNHDA and SQIVND (reference sequence). The CDR3 length is 13 residues.

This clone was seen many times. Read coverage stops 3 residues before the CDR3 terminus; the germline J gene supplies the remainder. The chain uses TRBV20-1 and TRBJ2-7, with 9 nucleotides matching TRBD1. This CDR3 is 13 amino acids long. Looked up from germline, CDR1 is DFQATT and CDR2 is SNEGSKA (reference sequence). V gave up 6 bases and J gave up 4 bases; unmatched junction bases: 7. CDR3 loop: CSARTGTGYEQYF. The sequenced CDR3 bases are TGCAGTGCCCGTACCGGGACAGGGTACGAG.

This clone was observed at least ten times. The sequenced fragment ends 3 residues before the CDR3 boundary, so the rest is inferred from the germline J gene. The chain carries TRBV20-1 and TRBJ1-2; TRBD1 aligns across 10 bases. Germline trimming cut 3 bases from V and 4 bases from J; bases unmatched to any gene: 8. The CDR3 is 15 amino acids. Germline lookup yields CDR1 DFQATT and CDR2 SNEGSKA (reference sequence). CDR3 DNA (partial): TGCAGTGCTAGGATAGACAGGGGGCCTAGCTATGGC. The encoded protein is CSARIDRGPSYG. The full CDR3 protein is CSARIDRGPSYGYTF.

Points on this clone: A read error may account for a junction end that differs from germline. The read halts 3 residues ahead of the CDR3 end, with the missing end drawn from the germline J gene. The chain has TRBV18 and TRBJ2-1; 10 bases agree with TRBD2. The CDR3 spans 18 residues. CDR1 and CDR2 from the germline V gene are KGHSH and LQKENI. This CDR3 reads CASSPPLAGASAYNEQFF. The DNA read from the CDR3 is TGTGCCAGCTCCCCACCTCTAGCGGGAGCGAGCGCCTACAATGAG.

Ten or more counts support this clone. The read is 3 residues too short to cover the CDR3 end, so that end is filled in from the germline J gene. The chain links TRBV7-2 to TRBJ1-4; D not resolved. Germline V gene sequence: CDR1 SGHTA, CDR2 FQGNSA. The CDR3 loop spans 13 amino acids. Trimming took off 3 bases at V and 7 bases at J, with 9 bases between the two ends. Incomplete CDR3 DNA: TGTGCCAGCAGCTTTGGGCAAACTGAAAAA. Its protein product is CASSFGQTEK. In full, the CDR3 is CASSFGQTEKLFF. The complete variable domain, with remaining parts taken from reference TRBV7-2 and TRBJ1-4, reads GAGVSQSPSNKVTEKGKDVELRCDPISGHTALYWYRQSLGQGLEFLIYFQGNSAPDKSGLPSDRFSAERTGGSVSTLTIQRTQQEDSAVYLCASSFGQTEKLFFGSGTQLSVL.

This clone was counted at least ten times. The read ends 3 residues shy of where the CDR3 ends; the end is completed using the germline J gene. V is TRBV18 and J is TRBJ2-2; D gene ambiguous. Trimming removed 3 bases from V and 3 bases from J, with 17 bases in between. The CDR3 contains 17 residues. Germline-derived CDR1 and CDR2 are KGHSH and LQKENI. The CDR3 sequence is CASSPLIHLSDTGELFF. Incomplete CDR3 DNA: TGTGCCAGCTCACCGCTGATCCATCTCTCAGACACCGGGGAG. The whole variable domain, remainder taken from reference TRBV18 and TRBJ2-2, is NAGVMQNPRHLVRRRGQEARLRCSPMKGHSHVYWYRQLPEEGLKFMVYLQKENIIDESGMPKERFSAEFPKEGPSILRIQQVVRGDSAAYFCASSPLIHLSDTGELFFGEGSRLTVL.

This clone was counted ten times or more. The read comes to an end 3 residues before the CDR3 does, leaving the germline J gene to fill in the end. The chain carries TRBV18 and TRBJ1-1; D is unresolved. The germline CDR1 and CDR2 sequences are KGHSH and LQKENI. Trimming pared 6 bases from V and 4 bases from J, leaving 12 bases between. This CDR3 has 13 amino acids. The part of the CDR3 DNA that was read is TGTGCCAGCTCCCTTAAGCACGGCACTGAA. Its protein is CASSLKHGTE. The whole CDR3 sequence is CASSLKHGTEAFF.

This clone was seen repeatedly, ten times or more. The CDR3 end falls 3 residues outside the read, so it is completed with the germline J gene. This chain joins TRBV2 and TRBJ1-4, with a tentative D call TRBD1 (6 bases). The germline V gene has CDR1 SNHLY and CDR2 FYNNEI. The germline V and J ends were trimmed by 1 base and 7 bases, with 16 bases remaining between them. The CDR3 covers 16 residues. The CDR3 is CASSEGQGRGPEKLFF. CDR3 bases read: TGTGCCAGCAGTGAAGGTCAGGGCAGGGGACCTGAAAAA.

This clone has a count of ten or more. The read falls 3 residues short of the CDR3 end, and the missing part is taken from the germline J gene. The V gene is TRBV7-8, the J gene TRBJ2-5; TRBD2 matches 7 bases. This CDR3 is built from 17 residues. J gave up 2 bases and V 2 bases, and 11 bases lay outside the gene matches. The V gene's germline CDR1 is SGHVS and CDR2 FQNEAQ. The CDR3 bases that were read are TGTGCCAGCAGCTTATACCGGGGAGGGACTACACAAGAGACC. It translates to CASSLYRGGTTQET. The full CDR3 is CASSLYRGGTTQETQYF.

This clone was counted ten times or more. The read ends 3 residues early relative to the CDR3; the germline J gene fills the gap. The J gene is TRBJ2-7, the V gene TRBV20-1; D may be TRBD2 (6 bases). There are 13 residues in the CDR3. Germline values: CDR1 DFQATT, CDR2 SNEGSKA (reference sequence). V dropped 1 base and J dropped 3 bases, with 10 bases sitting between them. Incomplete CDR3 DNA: TGCAGTGCTAGAGTCGGGGGAATCTACGAG. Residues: CSARVGGIYE. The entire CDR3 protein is CSARVGGIYEQYF.

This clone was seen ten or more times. The covered CDR3 bases are TGCGCCAGCAGCGCAGTTATGACAGCAACACCCACCTACGAG. Amino acid sequence: CASSAVMTATPTYE. The full CDR3 reads CASSAVMTATPTYEQYF. The chain links TRBV5-1 to TRBJ2-7; tentatively, D is TRBD1 (5 bases). The CDR3 end is not reached by the read, which stops 3 residues before it; the germline J gene fills it in. CDR3 length equals 17 residues. With 4 bases removed from V and 2 bases from J, the gap between germline ends came to 22 bases. Germline CDR1 and CDR2: SGHRS and YFSETQ.

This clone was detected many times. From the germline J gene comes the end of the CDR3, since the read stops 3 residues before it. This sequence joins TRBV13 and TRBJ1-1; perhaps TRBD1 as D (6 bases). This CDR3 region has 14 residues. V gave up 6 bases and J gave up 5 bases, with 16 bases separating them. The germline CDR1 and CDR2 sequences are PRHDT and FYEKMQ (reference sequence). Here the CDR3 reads CASRRGGGGTEAFF. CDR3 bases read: TGTGCCAGCAGACGGGGGGGCGGGGGAACTGAA.

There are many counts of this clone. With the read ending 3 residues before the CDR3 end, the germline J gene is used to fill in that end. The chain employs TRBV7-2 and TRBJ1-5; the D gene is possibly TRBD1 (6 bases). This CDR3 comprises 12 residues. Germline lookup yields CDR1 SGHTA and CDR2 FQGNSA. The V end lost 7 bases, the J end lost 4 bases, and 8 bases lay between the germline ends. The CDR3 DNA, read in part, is TGTGCCAGCACAACAGGGAATCAGCCC. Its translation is CASTTGNQP. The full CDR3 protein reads CASTTGNQPQHF.

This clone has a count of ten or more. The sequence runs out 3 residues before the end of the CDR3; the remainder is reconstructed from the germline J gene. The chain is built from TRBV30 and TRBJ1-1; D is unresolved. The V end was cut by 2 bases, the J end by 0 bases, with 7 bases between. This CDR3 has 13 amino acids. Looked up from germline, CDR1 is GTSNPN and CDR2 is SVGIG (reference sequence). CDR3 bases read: TGTGCCTGGAGTTTTATAGTGAACACTGAA. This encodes CAWSFIVNTE. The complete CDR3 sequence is CAWSFIVNTEAFF.

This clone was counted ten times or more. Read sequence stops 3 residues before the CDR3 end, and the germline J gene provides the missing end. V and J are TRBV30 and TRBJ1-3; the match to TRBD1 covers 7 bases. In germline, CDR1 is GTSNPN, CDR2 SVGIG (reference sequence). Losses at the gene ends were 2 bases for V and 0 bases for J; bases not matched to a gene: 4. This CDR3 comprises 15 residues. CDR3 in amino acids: CAWSKGQHSGNTIYF. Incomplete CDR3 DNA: TGTGCCTGGAGTAAGGGACAGCACTCTGGAAACACC.

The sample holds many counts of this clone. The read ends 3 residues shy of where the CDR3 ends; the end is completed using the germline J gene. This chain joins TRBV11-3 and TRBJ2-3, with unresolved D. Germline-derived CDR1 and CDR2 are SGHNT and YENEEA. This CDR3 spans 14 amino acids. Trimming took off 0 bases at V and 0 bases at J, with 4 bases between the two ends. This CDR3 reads CASSLDSSTDTQYF. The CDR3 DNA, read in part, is TGTGCCAGCAGCTTAGACTCTAGCACAGATACG.

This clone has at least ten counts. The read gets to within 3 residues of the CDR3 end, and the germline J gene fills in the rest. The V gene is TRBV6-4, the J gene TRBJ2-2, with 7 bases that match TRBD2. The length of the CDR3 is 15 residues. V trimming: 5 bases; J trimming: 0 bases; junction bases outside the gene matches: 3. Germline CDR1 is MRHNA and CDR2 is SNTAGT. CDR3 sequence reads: CASSLLASNTGELFF. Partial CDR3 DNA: TGTGCCAGCAGTCTACTAGCGTCGAACACCGGGGAG.